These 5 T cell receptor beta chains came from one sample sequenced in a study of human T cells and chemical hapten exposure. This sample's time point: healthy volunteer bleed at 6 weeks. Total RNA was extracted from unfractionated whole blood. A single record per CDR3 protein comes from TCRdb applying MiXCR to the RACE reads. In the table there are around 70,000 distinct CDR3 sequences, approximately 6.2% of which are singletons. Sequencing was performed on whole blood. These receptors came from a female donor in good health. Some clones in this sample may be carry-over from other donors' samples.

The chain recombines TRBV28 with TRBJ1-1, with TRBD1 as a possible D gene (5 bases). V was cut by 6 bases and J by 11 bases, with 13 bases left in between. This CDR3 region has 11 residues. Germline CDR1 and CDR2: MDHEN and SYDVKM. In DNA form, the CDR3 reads TGTGCCAGCAGCTTCACTTGGGGGGCTTTCTTT. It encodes CASSFTWGAFF.

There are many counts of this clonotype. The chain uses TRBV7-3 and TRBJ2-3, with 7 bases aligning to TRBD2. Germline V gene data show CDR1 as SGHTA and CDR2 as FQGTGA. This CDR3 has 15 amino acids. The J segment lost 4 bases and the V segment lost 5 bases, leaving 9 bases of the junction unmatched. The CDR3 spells CASSPWGRESDTQYF. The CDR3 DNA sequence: TGTGCCAGCAGCCCCTGGGGGAGGGAGTCAGATACGCAGTATTTT.

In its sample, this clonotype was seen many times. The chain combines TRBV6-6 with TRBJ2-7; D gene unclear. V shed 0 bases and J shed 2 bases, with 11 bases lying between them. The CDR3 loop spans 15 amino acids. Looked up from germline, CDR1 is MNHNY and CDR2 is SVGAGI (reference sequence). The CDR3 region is CASSYSATGPYEQYF. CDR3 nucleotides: TGTGCCAGCAGTTACTCCGCGACGGGTCCCTACGAGCAGTACTTC.

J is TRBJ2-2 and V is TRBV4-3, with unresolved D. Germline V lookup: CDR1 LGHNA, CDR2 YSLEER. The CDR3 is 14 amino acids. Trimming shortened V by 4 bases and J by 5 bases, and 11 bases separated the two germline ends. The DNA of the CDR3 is TGCGCCAGCAGCCGAGTCGTGCGGACCGGGGAGCTGTTTTTT. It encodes CASSRVVRTGELFF.

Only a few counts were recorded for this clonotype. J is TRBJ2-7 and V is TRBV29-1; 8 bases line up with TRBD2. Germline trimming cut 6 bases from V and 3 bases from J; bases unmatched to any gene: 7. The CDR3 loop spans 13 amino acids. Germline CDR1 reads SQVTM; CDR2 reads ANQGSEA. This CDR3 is CSVGLGRYYEQYF. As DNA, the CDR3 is TGCAGCGTGGGACTAGGAAGGTACTACGAGCAGTACTTC.